The 31 T cell receptor beta chains listed next were all sequenced from one sample in a study of T cell responses to AZD1222 COVID-19 vaccine. The data were produced by immunoSEQ multiplex PCR, yet TCRdb's version contains in-frame clones alone and is incomplete. The table records under 150,000 clones, 87% of them present only once. The sequencing here drew on peripheral blood, taken 28 days after the second AZD1222 dose. The receptors were sampled from an adult who received the AZD1222 COVID-19 vaccine.

The chain combines TRBV28 with TRBJ1-3; 9 nucleotides align to TRBD1. Losses at the gene ends were 7 bases for V and 4 bases for J; bases not matched to a gene: 5. Looked up from germline, CDR1 is MDHEN and CDR2 is SYDVKM. CDR3 length: 14 amino acids. Here the CDR3 DNA reads TGTGCCAGCAAGGACAGGGGAATAGGAAACACCATATATTTT. As protein: CASKDRGIGNTIYF.

The chain combines TRBV18 with TRBJ2-2; D may correspond to TRBD1 or TRBD2 (5 bases each). CDR3 length: 16 amino acids. From germline, CDR1 is KGHSH and CDR2 LQKENI. The V end was cut by 4 bases, the J end by 3 bases, with 15 bases between. CDR3 protein: CASSLSGTTDTGELFF. For the CDR3, the DNA is TGTGCCAGCTCACTCTCAGGGACGACGGACACCGGGGAGCTGTTTTTT.

The chain recombines TRBV6-5 with TRBJ1-5, with a weak D call TRBD1 (6 bases). Trimming stripped 4 bases from V and 0 bases from J, with 10 bases between. Per germline, CDR1 MNHEY and CDR2 SVGAGI. The CDR3 is 15 amino acids. This chain's CDR3 is CASSLGGGSNQPQHF. CDR3 DNA sequence: TGTGCCAGCAGTTTAGGGGGAGGTAGCAATCAGCCCCAGCATTTT.

This chain connects TRBV11-2 to TRBJ2-1; 13 positions match TRBD2. V was pared by 5 bases and J by 7 bases, with 5 bases of the junction left unmatched. The germline CDR1 and CDR2 sequences are SGHAT and FQNNGV. The length of the CDR3 is 15 residues. As DNA, the CDR3 is TGTGCCAGCAGCCCTCGGGGACTAGCGGGGAATGAGCAGTTCTTC. This sequence encodes CASSPRGLAGNEQFF.

This clone was detected only once. CDR3 amino acids: CATSRVGLAGYHEQFF. CDR3 nucleotide sequence: TGTGCCACCAGCAGAGTGGGGCTAGCGGGGTACCATGAGCAGTTCTTC. The chain uses TRBV15 and TRBJ2-1; TRBD2 matches at 9 bases. The CDR3 spans 16 residues. Germline V CDR1 and CDR2: LNHNV, YYDKDF (reference sequence). With 1 base clipped from V and 8 bases from J, the junction kept 9 bases outside the gene matches.

This clone was seen once. The chain employs TRBV19 and TRBJ1-5; 11 positions match TRBD1. The V and J ends lost 4 bases and 6 bases, in that order; junction bases with no gene match: 5. Germline V gene sequence: CDR1 LNHDA, CDR2 SQIVND (reference sequence). The CDR3 is made up of 15 amino acids. CDR3 in amino acids: CASSRTGGVSQPQHF. In DNA, the CDR3 is TGTGCCAGTAGTAGGACAGGGGGCGTGAGTCAGCCCCAGCATTTT. Full variable domain (outside the CDR3, taken from reference TRBV19 and TRBJ1-5): DGGITQSPKYLFRKEGQNVTLSCEQNLNHDAMYWYRQDPGQGLRLIYYSQIVNDFQKGDIAEGYSVSREKKESFPLTVTSAQKNPTAFYLCASSRTGGVSQPQHFGDGTRLSIL.

The genes are TRBV30 and TRBJ1-6; 8 positions match TRBD1. The CDR3 totals 13 residues. Germline CDR1 and CDR2: GTSNPN and SVGIG (reference sequence). Trimming took 1 base from V and 9 from J; bases not matched to a gene: 2. As DNA, the CDR3 is TGTGCCTGGAGTGAAACAGGGGGTTCACCCCTCCACTTT. Translation gives CAWSETGGSPLHF. The full variable domain, completed using reference TRBV30 and TRBJ1-6, is SQTIHQWPATLVQPVGSPLSLECTVEGTSNPNLYWYRQAAGRGLQLLFYSVGIGQISSEVPQNLSASRPQDRQFILSSKKLLLSDSGFYLCAWSETGGSPLHFGNGTRLTVT.

This sequence joins TRBV7-9 and TRBJ2-5, with a possible D match to TRBD2 (5 bases). This CDR3 is built from 12 residues. V was trimmed by 4 bases and J by 7 bases, leaving 10 bases between them. Germline V gene data show CDR1 as SEHNR and CDR2 as FQNEAQ (reference sequence). The CDR3 spells CASSSGGGTQYF. Here the CDR3 DNA reads TGTGCCAGCAGCTCGGGTGGAGGGACCCAGTACTTC.

DNA of the CDR3: TGCGCCAGCAGCCAAGATGAAAGGGGACAGGGTTTTGGAACTAATGAAAAACTGTTTTTT. It codes for CASSQDERGQGFGTNEKLFF. The chain uses TRBV4-1 and TRBJ1-4; 9 nucleotides match TRBD1. Germline CDR1 and CDR2: MGHRA and YSYEKL. This CDR3 is built from 20 residues. V shed 0 bases and J 1 base; nucleotides not matched to a gene: 12.

The gene calls are TRBV2 and TRBJ2-7; perhaps TRBD2 as D (7 bases). The V gene's germline CDR1 is SNHLY and CDR2 FYNNEI. This CDR3 comprises 14 residues. The ends were cut back, 4 bases at V and 7 bases at J, with 17 bases in the middle. The chain's CDR3 is CASSVEGGRGEQYF. CDR3 coding DNA: TGTGCCAGCAGTGTTGAGGGGGGGCGTGGAGAGCAGTACTTC.

This clone showed up just once. The J gene is TRBJ2-3, the V gene TRBV3-1 (or the pseudogene TRBV3-2); 9 bases map to TRBD2. V shed 3 bases, J shed 4 bases, and the junction held 8 bases outside the gene matches. CDR3 size: 16 residues. Germline V CDR1 and CDR2: LGHDT, YNNKEL (reference sequence). The CDR3 region has the DNA TGTGCCAGCAGCCACCGTGCGGGGGGGCCGGCAGATACGCAGTATTTT. It encodes CASSHRAGGPADTQYF.

The chain links TRBV7-9 to TRBJ1-4, with 7 nucleotides matching TRBD1. The CDR3 extends over 15 amino acids. The junction had 3 bases not matched to a gene; V was cut back by 5 bases and J by 0 bases. Per germline, CDR1 SEHNR and CDR2 FQNEAQ (reference sequence). The CDR3 DNA follows: TGTGCCAGCAGCATGGGACAGTCAACTAATGAAAAACTGTTTTTT. It is translated as CASSMGQSTNEKLFF.

The rearrangement links TRBV29-1 to TRBJ1-1; D gene ambiguous. The CDR3 has 13 residues. Germline V gene lookup returns CDR1 SQVTM and CDR2 ANQGSEA. V lost 6 bases and J lost 1, with 12 bases in between. CDR3 DNA: TGCAGCGTAGCTTCAACTGAGAACACTGAAGCTTTCTTT. Residues: CSVASTENTEAFF.

This rearrangement joins TRBV5-1 to TRBJ2-7; D remains unclear. CDR1 is SGHRS, CDR2 YFSETQ, per germline. CDR3 length: 15 residues. With 0 bases removed from V and 4 bases from J, the gap between germline ends came to 14 bases. CDR3 amino acids: CASSLATRPPYEQYF. In DNA form, the CDR3 reads TGCGCCAGCAGCTTGGCCACGAGACCGCCTTACGAGCAGTACTTC.

V usage is TRBV19 and J usage is TRBJ1-3; maybe TRBD1 (6 bases). Trimming left V 6 bases short and J 1 base short, with 10 bases between. CDR1 LNHDA and CDR2 SQIVND come from the germline V gene (reference sequence). The CDR3 extends over 14 amino acids. CDR3 bases: TGTGCCAGTAGCTCACAGGGATCTGGAAACACCATATATTTT. It is translated as CASSSQGSGNTIYF. The entire variable domain, with the rest obtained from reference TRBV19 and TRBJ1-3, is as follows: DGGITQSPKYLFRKEGQNVTLSCEQNLNHDAMYWYRQDPGQGLRLIYYSQIVNDFQKGDIAEGYSVSREKKESFPLTVTSAQKNPTAFYLCASSSQGSGNTIYFGEGSWLTVV.

V usage is TRBV16 and J usage is TRBJ1-4, with 10 bases fitting TRBD1. Trimming took 5 bases from V and 6 from J; bases not matched to a gene: 6. CDR3 length equals 15 residues. Germline CDR1 reads KGHSY; CDR2 reads FQNENV. CDR3 sequence: CASSTSGTGDEKLFF. The CDR3 nucleotides read TGTGCCAGCAGCACCTCTGGGACAGGGGATGAAAAACTGTTTTTT.

V usage is TRBV7-2 and J usage is TRBJ2-1, with 10 bases that match TRBD2. The V segment lost 1 base and the J segment 5 bases; nucleotides outside the gene matches: 8. The CDR3 is 17 amino acids. Germline V gene lookup returns CDR1 SGHTA and CDR2 FQGNSA. CDR3 coding DNA: TGTGCCAGCAGCTTAGTTTCAATAGCGGGGGGCCACAATGAGCAGTTCTTC. Protein sequence: CASSLVSIAGGHNEQFF.

This chain links TRBV7-2 with TRBJ1-1, with D maybe TRBD1 (5 bases). Germline CDR1 and CDR2: SGHTA and FQGNSA. Trimming pared 5 bases from V and 1 base from J, leaving 14 bases between. The CDR3 spans 15 residues. CDR3 amino acids: CASSPGGATNTEAFF. The DNA of the CDR3 is TGTGCCAGCAGCCCTGGGGGAGCTACGAACACTGAAGCTTTCTTT.

The V call is TRBV2, the J call TRBJ1-6; D is ambiguous. Germline V gene sequence: CDR1 SNHLY, CDR2 FYNNEI. V lost 2 bases and J lost 7, with 12 bases in between. The length of the CDR3 is 15 residues. CDR3 coding DNA: TGTGCCAGCAGTGAACCCCGAGTTGGGAATTCACCCCTCCACTTT. This translates into CASSEPRVGNSPLHF.

Only a few counts were recorded for this clone. This chain joins TRBV6-1 and TRBJ2-5; D may be TRBD2 (6 bases). The V gene's germline CDR1 is MNHNS and CDR2 SASEGT. Trimming cost V 3 bases and J 5 bases, with 13 bases left between them. The CDR3 is made up of 14 amino acids. CDR3 in DNA: TGTGCCAGCAGTGAGGGACTTCGGCGGGAGACCCAGTACTTC. Its protein product is CASSEGLRRETQYF.

This chain connects TRBV5-1 to TRBJ1-1; tentative D call: TRBD1 (6 bases). The ends were cut back, 3 bases at V and 1 base at J, with 10 bases in the middle. The germline V gene encodes CDR1 SGHRS and CDR2 YFSETQ. The CDR3 loop spans 14 amino acids. The CDR3 sequence is CASSSGQPNTEAFF. The CDR3 nucleotides are TGCGCCAGCAGCTCTGGACAGCCGAACACTGAAGCTTTCTTT.

In this sample, this clone turned up once. The V gene is TRBV4-1, the J gene TRBJ1-2; TRBD1 matches 7 bases. The germline V gene has CDR1 MGHRA and CDR2 YSYEKL. Trimming took 2 bases from V and 5 from J; bases not matched to a gene: 11. The length of the CDR3 is 16 residues. Here the CDR3 DNA reads TGCGCCAGCAGCCAAATTCCCGGACAGGTTCTTTATGGCTACACCTTC. Translation: CASSQIPGQVLYGYTF.

This chain joins TRBV29-1 and TRBJ2-3; a possible D gene is TRBD2 (6 bases). Deletions cut 3 bases from V and 4 bases from J, with 8 bases between. The CDR3 has 12 residues. Germline V CDR1 and CDR2: SQVTM, ANQGSEA. The CDR3 here is CSVDGGADTQYF. The CDR3 bases are TGCAGCGTTGACGGAGGGGCAGATACGCAGTATTTT.

The V call is TRBV7-3, the J call TRBJ2-7, with 7 bases lining up with TRBD1. Germline assignment: CDR1 SGHTA and CDR2 FQGTGA. J gave up 2 bases and V 3 bases, and 4 bases lay outside the gene matches. The CDR3 totals 14 residues. The CDR3 coding sequence is TGTGCCAGCAGCTTGGGACAGCCCCCCTACGAGCAGTACTTC. Protein sequence: CASSLGQPPYEQYF.

The V call is TRBV21-1, the J call TRBJ1-1. TRBV21-1 constitutes a pseudogene. The CDR3 extends over 16 amino acids. This CDR3 reads CASSLTWSGWMTEAFF. The CDR3 bases are TGTGCCAGCAGCCTCACGTGGAGCGGGTGGATGACTGAAGCTTTCTTT.

V and J are TRBV28 and TRBJ1-3; no reliable D call. CDR3 length equals 14 residues. Germline V gene data show CDR1 as MDHEN and CDR2 as SYDVKM. The germline V and J ends were trimmed by 6 bases and 4 bases, with 13 bases remaining between them. The CDR3: CASRPARSGNTIYF. CDR3 DNA sequence: TGTGCCAGCAGGCCAGCCCGGTCGGGAAACACCATATATTTT.

V is TRBV19 and J is TRBJ1-5, with 7 bases aligning to TRBD1. V shed 7 bases and J 0 bases; nucleotides not matched to a gene: 6. This CDR3 has 15 amino acids. Per germline, CDR1 LNHDA and CDR2 SQIVND (reference sequence). CDR3 nucleotides: TGTGCCAGTACGCCAGGGGGTAATAGCAATCAGCCCCAGCATTTT. It specifies CASTPGGNSNQPQHF.

A few counts support this clone. The genes are TRBV19 and TRBJ1-5; 10 bases align to TRBD1. V lost 3 bases to trimming and J lost 2 bases; unmatched junction nucleotides: 7. The germline V gene has CDR1 LNHDA and CDR2 SQIVND (reference sequence). CDR3 length equals 17 residues. In DNA, the CDR3 is TGTGCCAGTAGTATCCCCCGGGACAGGGGTGGCAATCAGCCCCAGCATTTT. It is translated as CASSIPRDRGGNQPQHF.

This clone showed up just a few times. V gene TRBV6-6 combines with J gene TRBJ2-7; 10 nucleotides agree with TRBD1. CDR3 size: 13 residues. Trimming at V came to 7 bases and at J to 6 bases, leaving 6 bases not matched to a gene. Germline V lookup: CDR1 MNHNY, CDR2 SVGAGI (reference sequence). This CDR3 reads CASNRDRGLEQYF. DNA of the CDR3: TGTGCCAGCAACCGGGACAGGGGACTCGAGCAGTACTTC.

This clone was detected once. V is TRBV4-3 and J is TRBJ1-1; possible D gene TRBD1, 5 bases. Trimming left V 0 bases short and J 4 bases short, with 12 bases between. This CDR3 is built from 15 residues. Germline CDR1 LGHNA, CDR2 YSLEER. In nucleotides, the CDR3 is TGCGCCAGCAGCCAAGATCAAGATGGGGCCACTGAAGCTTTCTTT. As protein: CASSQDQDGATEAFF.

The gene calls are TRBV14 and TRBJ2-3; 10 nucleotides agree with TRBD1. CDR1 SGHDN and CDR2 FVKESK come from the germline V gene. The CDR3 totals 17 residues. Losses at the gene ends were 4 bases for V and 4 bases for J; bases not matched to a gene: 11. CDR3 in DNA: TGTGCCAGCAGCCCCAGACTGGGACAGGGGTTTTCAGATACGCAGTATTTT. Translating it yields CASSPRLGQGFSDTQYF.